This T cell receptor (beta chain) is drawn from a study of blood T cell repertoires in COVID-19. The assay was immunoSEQ multiplex PCR, and TCRdb's table has in-frame clones only and misses some. The sample carries 300,000 to 350,000 clones, over 75% recorded once. The source of this sequence is a young man who had recovered from COVID-19. Material: PBMCs or T cells enriched from blood (not recorded which).

The CDR3 here is CASSIQGSSGYTF. The CDR3 bases are TGTGCCAGCAGTATACAGGGATCCTCTGGCTACACCTTC. V and J are TRBV12-3 or TRBV12-4 and TRBJ1-2, with D perhaps TRBD1 (6 bases). This CDR3 spans 13 amino acids. V dropped 5 bases and J dropped 7 bases, with 14 bases sitting between them.